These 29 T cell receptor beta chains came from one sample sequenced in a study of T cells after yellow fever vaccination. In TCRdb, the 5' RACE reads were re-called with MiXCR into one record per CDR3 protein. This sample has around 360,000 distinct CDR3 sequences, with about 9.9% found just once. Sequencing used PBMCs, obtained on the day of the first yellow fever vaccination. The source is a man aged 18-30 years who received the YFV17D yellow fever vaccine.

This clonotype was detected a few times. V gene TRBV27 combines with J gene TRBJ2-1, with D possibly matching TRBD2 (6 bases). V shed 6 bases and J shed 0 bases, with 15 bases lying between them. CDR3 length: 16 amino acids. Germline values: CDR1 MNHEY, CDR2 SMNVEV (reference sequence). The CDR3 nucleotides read TGTGCCAGCAGACAAGTACGGGGGAGCTCCTACAATGAGCAGTTCTTC. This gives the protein CASRQVRGSSYNEQFF.

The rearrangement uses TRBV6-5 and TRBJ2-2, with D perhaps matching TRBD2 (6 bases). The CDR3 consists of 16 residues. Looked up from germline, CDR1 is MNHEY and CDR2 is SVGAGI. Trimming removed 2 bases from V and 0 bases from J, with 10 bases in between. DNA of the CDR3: TGTGCCAGCAGTTACCGAGCGGGCCCGAACACCGGGGAGCTGTTTTTT. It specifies CASSYRAGPNTGELFF.

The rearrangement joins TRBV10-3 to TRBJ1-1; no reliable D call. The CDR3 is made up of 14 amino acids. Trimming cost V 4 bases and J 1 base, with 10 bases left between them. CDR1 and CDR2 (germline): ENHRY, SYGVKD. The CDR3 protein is CAISGGTTNTEAFF. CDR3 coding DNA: TGTGCCATCAGTGGAGGTACAACGAACACTGAAGCTTTCTTT.

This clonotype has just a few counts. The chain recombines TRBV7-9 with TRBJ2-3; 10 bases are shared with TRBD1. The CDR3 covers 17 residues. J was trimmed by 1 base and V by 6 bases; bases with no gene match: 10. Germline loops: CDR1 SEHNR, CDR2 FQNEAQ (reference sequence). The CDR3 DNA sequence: TGTGCCAGCAGACATAACATCGGGACAGGGGGCACAGATACGCAGTATTTT. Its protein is CASRHNIGTGGTDTQYF. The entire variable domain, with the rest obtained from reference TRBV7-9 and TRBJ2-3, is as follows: DTGVSQNPRHKITKRGQNVTFRCDPISEHNRLYWYRQTLGQGPEFLTYFQNEAQLEKSRLLSDRFSAERPKGSFSTLEIQRTEQGDSAMYLCASRHNIGTGGTDTQYFGPGTRLTVL.

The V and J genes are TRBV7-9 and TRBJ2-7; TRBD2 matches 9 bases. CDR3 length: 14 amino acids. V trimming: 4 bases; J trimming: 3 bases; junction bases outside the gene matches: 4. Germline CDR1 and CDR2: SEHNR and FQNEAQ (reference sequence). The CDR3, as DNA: TGTGCCAGCAGCTCGACTAGCGGCCGCTACGAGCAGTACTTC. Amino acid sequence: CASSSTSGRYEQYF.

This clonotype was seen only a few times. CDR3 DNA sequence: TGTGCCAGCAGCCAAGGCCGGGGGGATGATGGCTACACCTTC. Protein product: CASSQGRGDDGYTF. The V and J genes are TRBV3-1 and TRBJ1-2, with D possibly matching TRBD1 (5 bases). Trimming pared 1 base from V and 6 bases from J, leaving 12 bases between. CDR1 and CDR2 (germline): LGHDT, YNNKEL (reference sequence). There are 14 residues in the CDR3.

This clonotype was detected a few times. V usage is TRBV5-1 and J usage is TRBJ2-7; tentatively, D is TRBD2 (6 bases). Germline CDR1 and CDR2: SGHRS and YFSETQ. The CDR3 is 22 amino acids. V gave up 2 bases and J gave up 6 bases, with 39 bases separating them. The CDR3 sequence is CASSFISTHGGPNTGWWGEQYF. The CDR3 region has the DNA TGCGCCAGCAGCTTTATCTCCACCCACGGGGGACCGAACACTGGATGGTGGGGCGAGCAGTACTTC.

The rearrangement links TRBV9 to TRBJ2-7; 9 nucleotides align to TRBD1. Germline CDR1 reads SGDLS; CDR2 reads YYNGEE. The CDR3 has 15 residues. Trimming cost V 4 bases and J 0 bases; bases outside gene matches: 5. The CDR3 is CASSPGTGSSYEQYF. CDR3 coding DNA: TGTGCCAGCAGCCCAGGGACAGGGAGCTCCTACGAGCAGTACTTC.

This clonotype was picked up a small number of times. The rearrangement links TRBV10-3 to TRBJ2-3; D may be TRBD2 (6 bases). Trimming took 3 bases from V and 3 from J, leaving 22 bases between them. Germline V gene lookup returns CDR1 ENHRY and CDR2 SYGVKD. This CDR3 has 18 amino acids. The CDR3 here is CAISDQVRGLARTDTQYF. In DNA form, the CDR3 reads TGTGCCATCAGTGATCAGGTTCGGGGACTTGCTCGGACAGATACGCAGTATTTT.

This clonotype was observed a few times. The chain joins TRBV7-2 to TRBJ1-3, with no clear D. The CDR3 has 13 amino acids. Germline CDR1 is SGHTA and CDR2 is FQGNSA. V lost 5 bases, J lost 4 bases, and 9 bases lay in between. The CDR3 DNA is TGTGCCAGCAGCAACACCCTAGGAAACACCATATATTTT. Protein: CASSNTLGNTIYF.

CDR3 sequence reads: CASSQGRKRTDTQYF. The CDR3 coding sequence is TGTGCCAGCAGCCAAGGCAGAAAACGGACAGATACGCAGTATTTT. The V and J genes are TRBV7-3 and TRBJ2-3; unclear D gene. The CDR3 is 15 residues long. With 5 bases removed from V and 3 bases from J, the gap between germline ends came to 15 bases. The germline gives CDR1 SGHTA, CDR2 FQGTGA. Supplemented by reference TRBV7-3 and TRBJ2-3, the full variable domain reads GAGVSQTPSNKVTEKGKYVELRCDPISGHTALYWYRQSLGQGPEFLIYFQGTGAADDSGLPNDRFFAVRPEGSVSTLKIQRTERGDSAVYLCASSQGRKRTDTQYFGPGTRLTVL.

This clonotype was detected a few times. This CDR3 is CASSPGTGWGGEQFF. The CDR3 DNA reads TGTGCCAGCTCACCCGGGACAGGGTGGGGAGGTGAGCAGTTCTTC. This chain joins TRBV18 and TRBJ2-1; 9 bases map to TRBD1. Germline assignment: CDR1 KGHSH and CDR2 LQKENI. J gave up 9 bases and V 3 bases, and 9 bases lay outside the gene matches. The CDR3 has 15 residues.

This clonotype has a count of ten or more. This CDR3 is CASSLTGGWQKLFF. CDR3 DNA: TGCGCCAGCAGCTTAACAGGGGGCTGGCAAAAACTGTTTTTT. The gene calls are TRBV5-1 and TRBJ1-4; TRBD1 matches 9 bases. This CDR3 region has 14 residues. After removal of 2 bases from V and 9 bases from J, the junction contained 5 bases not matched to a gene. CDR1 SGHRS and CDR2 YFSETQ come from the germline V gene.

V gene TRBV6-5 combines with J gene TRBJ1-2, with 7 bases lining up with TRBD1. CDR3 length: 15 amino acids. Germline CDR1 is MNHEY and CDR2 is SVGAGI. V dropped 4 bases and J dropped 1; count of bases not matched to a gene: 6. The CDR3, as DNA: TGTGCCAGCAGTTCCAGGGACAGACTTAACTATGGCTACACCTTC. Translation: CASSSRDRLNYGYTF.

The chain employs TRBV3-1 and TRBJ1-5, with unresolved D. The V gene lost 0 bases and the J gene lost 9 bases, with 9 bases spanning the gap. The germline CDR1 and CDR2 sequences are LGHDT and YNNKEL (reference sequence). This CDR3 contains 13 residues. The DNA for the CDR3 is TGTGCCAGCAGCCAAGATCGATCTCGGCCCCAGCATTTT. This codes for CASSQDRSRPQHF.

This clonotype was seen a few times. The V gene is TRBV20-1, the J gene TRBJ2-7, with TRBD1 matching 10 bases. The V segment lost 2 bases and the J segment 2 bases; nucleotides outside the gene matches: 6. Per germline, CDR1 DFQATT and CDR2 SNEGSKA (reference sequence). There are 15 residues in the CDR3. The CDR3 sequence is CSARPGTGVPYEQYF. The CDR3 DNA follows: TGCAGTGCTAGACCCGGGACAGGGGTTCCCTACGAGCAGTACTTC.

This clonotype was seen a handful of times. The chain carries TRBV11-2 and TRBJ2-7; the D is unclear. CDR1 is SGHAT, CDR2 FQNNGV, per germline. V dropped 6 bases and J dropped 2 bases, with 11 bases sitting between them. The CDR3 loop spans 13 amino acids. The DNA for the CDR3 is TGTGCCAGCAGTCTGACTTCCGCCTACGAGCAGTACTTC. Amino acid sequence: CASSLTSAYEQYF. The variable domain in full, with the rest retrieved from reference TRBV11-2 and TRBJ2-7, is EAGVAQSPRYKIIEKRQSVAFWCNPISGHATLYWYQQILGQGPKLLIQFQNNGVVDDSQLPKDRFSAERLKGVDSTLKIQPAKLEDSAVYLCASSLTSAYEQYFGPGTRLTVT.

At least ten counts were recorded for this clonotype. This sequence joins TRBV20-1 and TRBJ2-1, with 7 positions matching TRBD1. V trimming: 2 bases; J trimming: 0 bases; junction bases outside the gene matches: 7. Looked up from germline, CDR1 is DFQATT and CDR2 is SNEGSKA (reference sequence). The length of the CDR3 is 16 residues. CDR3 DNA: TGCAGTGCTAGAAAGGACAGGCCGAGCTCCTACAATGAGCAGTTCTTC. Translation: CSARKDRPSSYNEQFF.

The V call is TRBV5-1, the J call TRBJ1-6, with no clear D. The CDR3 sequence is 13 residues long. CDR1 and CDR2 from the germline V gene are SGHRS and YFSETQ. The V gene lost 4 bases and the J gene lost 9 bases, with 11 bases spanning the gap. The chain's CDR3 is CASSPRTASPLHF. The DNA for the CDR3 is TGCGCCAGCAGCCCCAGGACGGCTTCACCCCTCCACTTT.

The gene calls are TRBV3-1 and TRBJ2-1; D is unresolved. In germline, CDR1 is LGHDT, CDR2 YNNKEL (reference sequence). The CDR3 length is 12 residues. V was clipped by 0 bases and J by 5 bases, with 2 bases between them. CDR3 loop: CASSQDHNEQFF. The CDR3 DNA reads TGTGCCAGCAGCCAAGATCACAATGAGCAGTTCTTC.

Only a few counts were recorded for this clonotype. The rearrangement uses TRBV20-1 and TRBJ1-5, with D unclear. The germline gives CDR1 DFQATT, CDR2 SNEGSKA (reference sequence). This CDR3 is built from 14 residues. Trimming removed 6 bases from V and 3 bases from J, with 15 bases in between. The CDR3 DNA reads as TGCAGTGCCCCCGGCGGGTTGAACAATCAGCCCCAGCATTTT. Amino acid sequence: CSAPGGLNNQPQHF.

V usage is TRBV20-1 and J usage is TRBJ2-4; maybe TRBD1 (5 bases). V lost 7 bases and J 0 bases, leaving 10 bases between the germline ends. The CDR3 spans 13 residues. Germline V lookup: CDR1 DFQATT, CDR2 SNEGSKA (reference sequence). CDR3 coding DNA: TGCAGTGGAAAGGGGATAGCCAAAAACATTCAGTACTTC. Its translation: CSGKGIAKNIQYF.

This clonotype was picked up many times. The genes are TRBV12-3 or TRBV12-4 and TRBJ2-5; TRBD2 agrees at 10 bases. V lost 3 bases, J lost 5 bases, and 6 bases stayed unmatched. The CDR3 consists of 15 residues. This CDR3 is CASSFSSGGAETQYF. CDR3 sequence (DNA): TGTGCCAGCAGTTTCTCTAGCGGGGGTGCGGAGACCCAGTACTTC.

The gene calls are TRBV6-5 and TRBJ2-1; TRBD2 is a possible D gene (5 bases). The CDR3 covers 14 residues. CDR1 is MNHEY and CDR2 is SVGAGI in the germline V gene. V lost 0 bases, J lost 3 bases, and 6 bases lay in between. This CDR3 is CASSYSSGYNEQFF. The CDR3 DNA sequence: TGTGCCAGCAGTTACTCGAGCGGCTACAATGAGCAGTTCTTC.

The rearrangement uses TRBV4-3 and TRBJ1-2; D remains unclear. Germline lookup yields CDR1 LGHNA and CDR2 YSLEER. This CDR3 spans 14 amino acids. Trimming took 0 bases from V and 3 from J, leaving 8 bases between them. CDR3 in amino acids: CASSQDPSYYGYTF. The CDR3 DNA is TGCGCCAGCAGCCAAGATCCCAGCTACTATGGCTACACCTTC.

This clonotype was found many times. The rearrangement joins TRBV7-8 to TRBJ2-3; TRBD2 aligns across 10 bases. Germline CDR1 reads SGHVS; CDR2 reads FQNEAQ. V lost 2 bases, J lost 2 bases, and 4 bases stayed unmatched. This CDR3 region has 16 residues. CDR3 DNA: TGTGCCAGCAGCTTATTCGGACTAGCGGTCACAGATACGCAGTATTTT. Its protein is CASSLFGLAVTDTQYF.

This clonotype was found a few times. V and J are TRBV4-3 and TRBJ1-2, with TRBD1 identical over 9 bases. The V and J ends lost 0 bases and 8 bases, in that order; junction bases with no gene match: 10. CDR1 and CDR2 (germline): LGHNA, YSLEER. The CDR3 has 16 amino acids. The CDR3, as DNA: TGCGCCAGCAGCCAAGATCTCCACAGGGGGCTAGGCGGCTACACCTTC. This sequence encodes CASSQDLHRGLGGYTF.

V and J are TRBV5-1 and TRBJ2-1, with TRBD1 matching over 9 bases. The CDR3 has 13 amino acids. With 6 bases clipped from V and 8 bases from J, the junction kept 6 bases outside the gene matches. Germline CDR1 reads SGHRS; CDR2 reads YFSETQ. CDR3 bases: TGCGCCAGCAACAACAGGGGGCAGGATGAGCAGTTCTTC. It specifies CASNNRGQDEQFF.

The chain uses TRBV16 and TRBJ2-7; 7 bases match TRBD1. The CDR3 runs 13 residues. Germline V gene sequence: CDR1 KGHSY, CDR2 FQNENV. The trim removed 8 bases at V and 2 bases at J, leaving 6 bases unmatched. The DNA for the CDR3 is TGTGCCAGCGCGAACAGGGGAGCCTACGAGCAGTACTTC. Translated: CASANRGAYEQYF.